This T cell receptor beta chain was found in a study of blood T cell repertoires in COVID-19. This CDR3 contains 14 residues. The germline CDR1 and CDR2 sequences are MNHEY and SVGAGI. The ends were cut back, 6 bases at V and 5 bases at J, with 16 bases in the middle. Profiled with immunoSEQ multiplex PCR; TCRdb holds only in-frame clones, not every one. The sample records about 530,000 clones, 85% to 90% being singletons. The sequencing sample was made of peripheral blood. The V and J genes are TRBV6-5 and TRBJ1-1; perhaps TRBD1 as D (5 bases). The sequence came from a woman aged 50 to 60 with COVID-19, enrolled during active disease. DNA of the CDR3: TGTGCCAGCAGCCGGGGGGTCCCGGGAACTGAAGCTTTCTTT. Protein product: CASSRGVPGTEAFF.